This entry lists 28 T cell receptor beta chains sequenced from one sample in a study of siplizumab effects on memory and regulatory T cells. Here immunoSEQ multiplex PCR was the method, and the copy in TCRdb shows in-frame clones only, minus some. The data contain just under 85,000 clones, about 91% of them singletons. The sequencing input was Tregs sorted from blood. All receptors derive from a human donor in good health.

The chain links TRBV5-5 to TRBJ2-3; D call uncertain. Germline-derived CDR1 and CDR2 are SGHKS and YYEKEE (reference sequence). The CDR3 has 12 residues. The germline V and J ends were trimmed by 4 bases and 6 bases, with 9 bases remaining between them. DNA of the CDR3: TGTGCCAGCAGCCGGTTCGGGGATACGCAGTATTTT. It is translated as CASSRFGDTQYF.

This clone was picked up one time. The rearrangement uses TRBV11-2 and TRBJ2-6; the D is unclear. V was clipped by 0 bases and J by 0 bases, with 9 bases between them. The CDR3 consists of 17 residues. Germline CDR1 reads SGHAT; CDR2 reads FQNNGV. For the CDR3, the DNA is TGTGCCAGCAGCTTAGATCACCAGGTCTCTGGGGCCAACGTCCTGACTTTC. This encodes CASSLDHQVSGANVLTF.

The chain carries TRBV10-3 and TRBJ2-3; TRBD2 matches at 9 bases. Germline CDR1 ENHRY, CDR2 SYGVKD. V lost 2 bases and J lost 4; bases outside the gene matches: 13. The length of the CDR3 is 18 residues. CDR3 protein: CAISEPPGTASGADTQYF. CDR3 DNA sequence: TGTGCCATCAGTGAGCCTCCCGGGACAGCTAGCGGGGCAGATACGCAGTATTTT.

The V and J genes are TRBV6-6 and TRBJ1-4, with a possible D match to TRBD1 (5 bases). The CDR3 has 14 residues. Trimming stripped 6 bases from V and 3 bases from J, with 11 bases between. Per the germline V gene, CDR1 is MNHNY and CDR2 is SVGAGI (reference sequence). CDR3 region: CASRLGGPNEKLFF. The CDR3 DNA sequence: TGTGCCAGCAGGTTGGGGGGTCCTAATGAAAAACTGTTTTTT.

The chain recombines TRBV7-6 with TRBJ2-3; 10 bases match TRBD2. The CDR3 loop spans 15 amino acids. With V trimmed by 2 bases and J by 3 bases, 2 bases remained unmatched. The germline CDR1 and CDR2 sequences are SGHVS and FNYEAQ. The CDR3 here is CASSLIAGGTDTQYF. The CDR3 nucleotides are TGTGCCAGCAGCTTAATAGCGGGGGGTACAGATACGCAGTATTTT.

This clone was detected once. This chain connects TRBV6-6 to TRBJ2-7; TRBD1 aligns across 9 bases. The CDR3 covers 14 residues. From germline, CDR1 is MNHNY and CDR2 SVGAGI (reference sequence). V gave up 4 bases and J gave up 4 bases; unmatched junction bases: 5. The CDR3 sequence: CASSFGQGRYEQYF. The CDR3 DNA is TGTGCCAGCAGTTTTGGACAGGGGAGGTACGAGCAGTACTTC.

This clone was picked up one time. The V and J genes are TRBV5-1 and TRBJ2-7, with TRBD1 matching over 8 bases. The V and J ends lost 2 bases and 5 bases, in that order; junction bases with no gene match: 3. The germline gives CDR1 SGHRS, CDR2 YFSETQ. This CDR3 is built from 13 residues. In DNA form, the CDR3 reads TGCGCCAGCAGCTTCCAGGGGGCAAACGAGCAGTACTTC. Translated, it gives CASSFQGANEQYF.

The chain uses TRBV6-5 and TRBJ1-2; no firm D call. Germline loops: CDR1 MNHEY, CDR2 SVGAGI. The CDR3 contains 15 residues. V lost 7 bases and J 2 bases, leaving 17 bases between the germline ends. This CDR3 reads CASKRATPLNYGYTF. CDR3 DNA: TGTGCCAGCAAGCGAGCGACACCCCTCAACTATGGCTACACCTTC.

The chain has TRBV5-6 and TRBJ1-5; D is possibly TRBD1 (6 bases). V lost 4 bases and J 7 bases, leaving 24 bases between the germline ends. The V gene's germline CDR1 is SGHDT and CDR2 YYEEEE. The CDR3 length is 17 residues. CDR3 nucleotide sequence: TGTGCCAGCAGCCCTTGGGGGCGGTTTGGGACGAGGCAGCCCCAGCATTTT. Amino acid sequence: CASSPWGRFGTRQPQHF. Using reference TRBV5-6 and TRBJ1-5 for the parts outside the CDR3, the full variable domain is DAGVTQSPTHLIKTRGQQVTLRCSPKSGHDTVSWYQQALGQGPQFIFQYYEEEERQRGNFPDRFSGHQFPNYSSELNVNALLLGDSALYLCASSPWGRFGTRQPQHFGDGTRLSIL.

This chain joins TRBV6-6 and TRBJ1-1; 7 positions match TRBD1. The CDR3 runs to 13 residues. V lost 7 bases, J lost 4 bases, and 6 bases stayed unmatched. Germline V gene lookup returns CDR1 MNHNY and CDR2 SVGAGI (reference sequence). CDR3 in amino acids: CASNTGAATEAFF. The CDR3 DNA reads TGTGCCAGCAACACAGGGGCCGCCACTGAAGCTTTCTTT.

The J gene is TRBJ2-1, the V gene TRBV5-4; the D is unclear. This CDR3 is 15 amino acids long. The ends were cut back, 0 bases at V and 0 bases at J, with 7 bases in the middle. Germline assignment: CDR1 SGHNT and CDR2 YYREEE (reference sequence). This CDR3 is CASSLEAGSYNEQFF. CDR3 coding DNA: TGTGCCAGCAGCTTGGAGGCAGGCTCCTACAATGAGCAGTTCTTC. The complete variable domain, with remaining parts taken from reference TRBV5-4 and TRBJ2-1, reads ETGVTQSPTHLIKTRGQQVTLRCSSQSGHNTVSWYQQALGQGPQFIFQYYREEENGRGNFPPRFSGLQFPNYSSELNVNALELDDSALYLCASSLEAGSYNEQFFGPGTRLTVL.

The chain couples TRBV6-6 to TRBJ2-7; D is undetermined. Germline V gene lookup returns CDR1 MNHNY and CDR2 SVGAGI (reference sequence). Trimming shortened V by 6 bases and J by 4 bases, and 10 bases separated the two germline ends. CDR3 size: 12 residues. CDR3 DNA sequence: TGTGCCAGCAGGACAAAGACTTACGAGCAGTACTTC. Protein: CASRTKTYEQYF.

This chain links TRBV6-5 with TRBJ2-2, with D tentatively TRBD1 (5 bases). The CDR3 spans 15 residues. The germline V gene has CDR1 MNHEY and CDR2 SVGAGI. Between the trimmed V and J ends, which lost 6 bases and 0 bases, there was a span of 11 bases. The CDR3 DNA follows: TGTGCCAGCAGACAGGACATAGCGAACACCGGGGAGCTGTTTTTT. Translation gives CASRQDIANTGELFF.

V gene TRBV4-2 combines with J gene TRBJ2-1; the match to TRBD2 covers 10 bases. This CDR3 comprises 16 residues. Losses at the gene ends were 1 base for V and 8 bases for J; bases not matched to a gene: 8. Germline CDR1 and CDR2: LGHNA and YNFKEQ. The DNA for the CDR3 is TGTGCCAGCAGCCAAGGGTTAGCGGGGGGCGCGGATGAGCAGTTCTTC. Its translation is CASSQGLAGGADEQFF.

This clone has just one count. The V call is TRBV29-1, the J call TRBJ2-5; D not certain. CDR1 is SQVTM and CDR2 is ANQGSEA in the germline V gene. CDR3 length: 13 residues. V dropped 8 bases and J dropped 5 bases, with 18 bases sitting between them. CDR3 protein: CSFSPQIGETQYF. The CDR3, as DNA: TGCAGCTTCTCGCCACAGATTGGGGAGACCCAGTACTTC.

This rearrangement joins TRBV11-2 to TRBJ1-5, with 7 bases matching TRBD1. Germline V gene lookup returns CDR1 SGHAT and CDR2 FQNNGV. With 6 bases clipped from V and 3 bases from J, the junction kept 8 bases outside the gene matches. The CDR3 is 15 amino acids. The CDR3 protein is CASSSGTAYNQPQHF. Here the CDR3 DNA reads TGTGCCAGCAGTTCTGGGACAGCATACAATCAGCCCCAGCATTTT. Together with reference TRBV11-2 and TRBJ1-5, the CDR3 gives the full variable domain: EAGVAQSPRYKIIEKRQSVAFWCNPISGHATLYWYQQILGQGPKLLIQFQNNGVVDDSQLPKDRFSAERLKGVDSTLKIQPAKLEDSAVYLCASSSGTAYNQPQHFGDGTRLSIL.

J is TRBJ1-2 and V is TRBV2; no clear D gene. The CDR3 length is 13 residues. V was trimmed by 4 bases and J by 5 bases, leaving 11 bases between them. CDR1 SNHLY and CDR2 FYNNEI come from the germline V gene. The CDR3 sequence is CASSARNPYGYTF. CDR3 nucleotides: TGTGCCAGCAGTGCCCGGAATCCGTATGGCTACACCTTC.

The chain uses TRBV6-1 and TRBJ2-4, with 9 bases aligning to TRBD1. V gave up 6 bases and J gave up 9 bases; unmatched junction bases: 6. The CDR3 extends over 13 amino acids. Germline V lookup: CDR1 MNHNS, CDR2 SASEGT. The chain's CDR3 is CASSVQGAGIQYF. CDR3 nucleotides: TGTGCCAGCAGCGTACAGGGGGCTGGCATTCAGTACTTC.

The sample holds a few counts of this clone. Written as DNA, the CDR3 is TGTGCCAGCAGCGGAGACAGGTCCTCTTCTGGGGCCAACGTCCTGACTTTC. This translates into CASSGDRSSSGANVLTF. The genes are TRBV7-3 and TRBJ2-6; maybe TRBD1 (6 bases). Trimming left V 5 bases short and J 1 base short, with 15 bases between. There are 17 residues in the CDR3. From germline, CDR1 is SGHTA and CDR2 FQGTGA.

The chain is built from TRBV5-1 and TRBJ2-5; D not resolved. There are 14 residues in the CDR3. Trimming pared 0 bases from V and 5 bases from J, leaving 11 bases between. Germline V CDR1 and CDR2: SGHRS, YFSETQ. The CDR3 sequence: CASSLGLPGETQYF. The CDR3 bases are TGCGCCAGCAGCTTGGGTCTCCCCGGGGAGACCCAGTACTTC.

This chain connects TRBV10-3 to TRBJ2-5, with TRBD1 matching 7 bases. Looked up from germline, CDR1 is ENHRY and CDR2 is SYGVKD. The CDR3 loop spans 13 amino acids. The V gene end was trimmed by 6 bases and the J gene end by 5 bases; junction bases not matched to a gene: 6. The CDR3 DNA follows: TGTGCCATCAGGGGGACAGTGGACGAGACCCAGTACTTC. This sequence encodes CAIRGTVDETQYF.

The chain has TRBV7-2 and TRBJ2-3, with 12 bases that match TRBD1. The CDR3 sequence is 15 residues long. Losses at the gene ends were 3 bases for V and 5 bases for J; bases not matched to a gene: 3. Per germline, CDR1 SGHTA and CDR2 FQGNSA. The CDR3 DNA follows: TGTGCCAGCAGCTTTGGGACAGGGGGCCTAGATACGCAGTATTTT. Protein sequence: CASSFGTGGLDTQYF.

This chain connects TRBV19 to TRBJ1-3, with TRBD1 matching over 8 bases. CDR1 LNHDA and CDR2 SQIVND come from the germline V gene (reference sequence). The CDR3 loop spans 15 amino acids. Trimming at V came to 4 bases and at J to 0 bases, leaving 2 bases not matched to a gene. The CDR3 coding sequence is TGTGCCAGTAGTAAAGGACAGGGCTCTGGAAACACCATATATTTT. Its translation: CASSKGQGSGNTIYF.

Here the CDR3 reads CASSSGQGSSRYTF. DNA of the CDR3: TGTGCCAGCAGCTCCGGACAAGGCTCTTCTCGCTACACCTTC. This rearrangement joins TRBV5-5 to TRBJ1-2, with D possibly TRBD1 on 5 matching bases. Trimming took 3 bases from V and 9 from J, leaving 18 bases between them. Germline lookup yields CDR1 SGHKS and CDR2 YYEKEE (reference sequence). This CDR3 contains 14 residues.

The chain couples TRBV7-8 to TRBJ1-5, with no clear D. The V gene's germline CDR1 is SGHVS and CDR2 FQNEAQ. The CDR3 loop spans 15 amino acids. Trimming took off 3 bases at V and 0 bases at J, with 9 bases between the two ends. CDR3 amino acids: CASSFMGYSNQPQHF. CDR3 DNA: TGTGCCAGCAGCTTTATGGGATATAGCAATCAGCCCCAGCATTTT.

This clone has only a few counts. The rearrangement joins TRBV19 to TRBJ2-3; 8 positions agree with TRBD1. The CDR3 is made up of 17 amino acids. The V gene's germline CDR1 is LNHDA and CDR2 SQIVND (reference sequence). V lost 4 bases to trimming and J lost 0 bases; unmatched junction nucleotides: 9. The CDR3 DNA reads TGTGCCAGTAGTAGGCCAGACAGGGGCCCTAGCACAGATACGCAGTATTTT. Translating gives CASSRPDRGPSTDTQYF.

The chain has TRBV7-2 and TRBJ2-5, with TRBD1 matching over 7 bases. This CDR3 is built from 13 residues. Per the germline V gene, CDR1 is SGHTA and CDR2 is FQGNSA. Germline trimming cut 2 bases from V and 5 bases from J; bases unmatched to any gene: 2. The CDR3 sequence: CASSLTRGETQYF. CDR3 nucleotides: TGTGCCAGCAGCTTAACCAGGGGGGAGACCCAGTACTTC. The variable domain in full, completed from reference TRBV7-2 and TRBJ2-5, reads GAGVSQSPSNKVTEKGKDVELRCDPISGHTALYWYRQSLGQGLEFLIYFQGNSAPDKSGLPSDRFSAERTGGSVSTLTIQRTQQEDSAVYLCASSLTRGETQYFGPGTRLLVL.

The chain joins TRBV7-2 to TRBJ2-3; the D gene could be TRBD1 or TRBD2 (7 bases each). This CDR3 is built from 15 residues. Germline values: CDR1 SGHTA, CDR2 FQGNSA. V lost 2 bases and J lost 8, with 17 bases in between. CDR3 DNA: TGTGCCAGCAGCTTATTGAGGGGGCCGGGGGGTACGCAGTATTTT. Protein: CASSLLRGPGGTQYF.